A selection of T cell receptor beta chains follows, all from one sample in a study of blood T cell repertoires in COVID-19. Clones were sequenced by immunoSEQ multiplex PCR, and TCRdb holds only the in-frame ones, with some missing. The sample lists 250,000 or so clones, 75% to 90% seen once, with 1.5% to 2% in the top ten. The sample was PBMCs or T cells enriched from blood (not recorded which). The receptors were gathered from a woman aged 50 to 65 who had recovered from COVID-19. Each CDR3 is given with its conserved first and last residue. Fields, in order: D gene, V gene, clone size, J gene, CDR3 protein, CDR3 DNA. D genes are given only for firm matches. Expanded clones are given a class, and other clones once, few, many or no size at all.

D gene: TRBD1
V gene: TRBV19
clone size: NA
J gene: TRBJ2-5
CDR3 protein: CASRDRGQGETQYF
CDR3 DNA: TGTGCCAGTCGGGACAGGGGGCAGGGGGAGACCCAGTACTTC

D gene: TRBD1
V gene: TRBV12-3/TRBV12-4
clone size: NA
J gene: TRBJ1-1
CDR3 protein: CASSLDRGTEAFF
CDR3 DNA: TGTGCCAGCAGCCTTGACAGGGGTACTGAAGCTTTCTTT

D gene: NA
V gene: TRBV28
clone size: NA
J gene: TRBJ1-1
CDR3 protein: CASSSGGNVNTEAFF
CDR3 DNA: TGTGCCAGCAGTTCTGGAGGGAACGTGAACACTGAAGCTTTCTTT

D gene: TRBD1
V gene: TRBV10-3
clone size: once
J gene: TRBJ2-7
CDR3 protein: CAISPRGQDEQYF
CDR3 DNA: TGTGCCATCAGCCCGAGGGGGCAGGACGAGCAGTACTTC

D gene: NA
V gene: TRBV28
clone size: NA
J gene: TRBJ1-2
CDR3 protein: CASSLTHGYTF
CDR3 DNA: TGTGCCAGCAGTTTAACTCATGGCTACACCTTC

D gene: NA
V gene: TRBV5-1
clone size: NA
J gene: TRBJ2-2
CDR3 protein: CASSSSDFELFF
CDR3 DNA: TGCGCCAGCAGCTCCTCGGACTTCGAGCTGTTTTTT

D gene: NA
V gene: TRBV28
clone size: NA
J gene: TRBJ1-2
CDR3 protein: CASNLLGAIYGYTF
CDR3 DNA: TGTGCCAGCAATCTACTGGGCGCCATCTATGGCTACACCTTC

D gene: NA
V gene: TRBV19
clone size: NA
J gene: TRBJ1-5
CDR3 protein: CASSPDRINSNQPQHF
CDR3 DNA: TGTGCCAGTAGTCCCGACAGGATTAATAGCAATCAGCCCCAGCATTTT

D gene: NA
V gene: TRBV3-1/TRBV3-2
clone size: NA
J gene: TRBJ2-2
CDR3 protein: CASSQVRTVNTGELFF
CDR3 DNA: TGTGCCAGCAGCCAAGTACGGACTGTGAACACCGGGGAGCTGTTTTTT

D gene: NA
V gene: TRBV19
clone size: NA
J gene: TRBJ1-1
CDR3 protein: CASTAPVPTEAFF
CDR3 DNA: TGTGCCAGTACCGCACCAGTTCCCACTGAAGCTTTCTTT

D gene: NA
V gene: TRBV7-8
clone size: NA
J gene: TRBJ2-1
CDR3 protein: CASSFLEWEVVWDNEQFF
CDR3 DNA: TGTGCCAGCAGCTTTCTCGAATGGGAGGTGGTATGGGACAATGAGCAGTTCTTC

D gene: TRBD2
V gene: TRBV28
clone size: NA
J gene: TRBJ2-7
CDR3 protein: CASRSTSGDYEQYF
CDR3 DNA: TGTGCCAGCAGATCGACTAGCGGGGACTACGAGCAGTACTTC

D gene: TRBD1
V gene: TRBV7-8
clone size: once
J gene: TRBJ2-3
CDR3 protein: CASSRQGIDTQYF
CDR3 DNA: TGTGCCAGCAGCCGACAGGGGATAGATACGCAGTATTTT

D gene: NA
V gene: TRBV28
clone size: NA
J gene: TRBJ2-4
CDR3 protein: CASSARGKNIQYF
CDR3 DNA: TGTGCCAGCAGTGCTCGGGGGAAAAACATTCAGTACTTC

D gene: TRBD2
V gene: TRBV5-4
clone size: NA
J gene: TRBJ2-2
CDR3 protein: CASSLDGLAGGNGELFF
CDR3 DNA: TGTGCCAGCAGCTTGGACGGACTAGCGGGGGGGAACGGGGAGCTGTTTTTT

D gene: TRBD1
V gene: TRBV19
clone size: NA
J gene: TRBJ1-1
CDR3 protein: CASSVGQQVGNTEAFF
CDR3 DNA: TGTGCCAGTAGCGTGGGACAGCAAGTTGGGAACACTGAAGCTTTCTTT

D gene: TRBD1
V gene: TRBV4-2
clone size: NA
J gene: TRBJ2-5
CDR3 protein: CASSQDGQGGQETQYF
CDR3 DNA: TGTGCCAGCAGCCAAGATGGACAGGGGGGACAAGAGACCCAGTACTTC

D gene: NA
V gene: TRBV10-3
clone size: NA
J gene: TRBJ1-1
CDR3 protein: CAISESELSEAFF
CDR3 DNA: TGTGCCATCAGTGAGTCGGAGTTGTCCGAAGCTTTCTTT

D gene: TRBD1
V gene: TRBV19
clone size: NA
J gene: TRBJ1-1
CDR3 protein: CASKPGQWMNTEAFF
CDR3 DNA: TGTGCCAGTAAACCGGGACAGTGGATGAACACTGAAGCTTTCTTT

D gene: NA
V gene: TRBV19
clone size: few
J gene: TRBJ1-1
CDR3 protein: CASSMVPAEAFF
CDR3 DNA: TGTGCCAGTAGTATGGTACCGGCTGAAGCTTTCTTT

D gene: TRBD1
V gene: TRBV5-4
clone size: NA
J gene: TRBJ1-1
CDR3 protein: CASSWGTDLNTEAFF
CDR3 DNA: TGTGCCAGCAGCTGGGGGACAGATTTGAACACTGAAGCTTTCTTT

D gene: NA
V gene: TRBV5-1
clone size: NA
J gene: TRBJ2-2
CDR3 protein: CASSLGGTNTGELFF
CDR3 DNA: TGCGCCAGCAGCTTAGGCGGGACGAACACCGGGGAGCTGTTTTTT

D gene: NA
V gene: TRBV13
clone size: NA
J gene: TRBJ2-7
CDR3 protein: CASTHVGDRSSYEQYF
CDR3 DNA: TGTGCCAGCACCCATGTGGGAGATCGCAGCTCCTACGAGCAGTACTTC

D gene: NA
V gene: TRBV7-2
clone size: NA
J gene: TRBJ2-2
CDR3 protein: CASRREPGELFF
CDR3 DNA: TGTGCCAGTCGACGGGAGCCCGGGGAGCTGTTTTTT

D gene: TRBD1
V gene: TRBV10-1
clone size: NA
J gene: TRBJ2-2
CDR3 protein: CASSRGQGRTGELFF
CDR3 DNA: TGCGCCAGCAGCCGTGGACAGGGTAGAACCGGGGAGCTGTTTTTT

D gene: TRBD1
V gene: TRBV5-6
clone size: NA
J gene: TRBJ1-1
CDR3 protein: CASSRTGGQAFF
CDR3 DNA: TGTGCCAGCAGCCGGACAGGGGGCCAAGCTTTCTTT

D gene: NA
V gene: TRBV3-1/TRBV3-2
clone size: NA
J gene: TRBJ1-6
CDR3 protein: CASSLDSPNSPLHF
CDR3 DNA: TGTGCCAGCAGCCTCGACAGTCCAAATTCACCCCTCCACTTT

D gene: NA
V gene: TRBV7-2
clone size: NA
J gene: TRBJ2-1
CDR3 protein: CASSLQQGENNEQFF
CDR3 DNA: TGTGCCAGCAGCTTACAACAGGGAGAGAACAATGAGCAGTTCTTC

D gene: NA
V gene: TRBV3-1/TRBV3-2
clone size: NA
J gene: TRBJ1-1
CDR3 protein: CASSWGLEAFF
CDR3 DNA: TGTGCCAGCAGCTGGGGGCTTGAAGCTTTCTTT

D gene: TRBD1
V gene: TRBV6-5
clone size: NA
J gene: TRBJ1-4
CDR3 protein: CASSYTPRGRDEKLFF
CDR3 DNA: TGTGCCAGCAGTTACACCCCCAGGGGGCGAGATGAAAAACTGTTTTTT

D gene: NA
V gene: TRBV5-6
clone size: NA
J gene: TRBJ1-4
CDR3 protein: CASSLEGTGPLRMFF
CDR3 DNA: TGCGCCAGCAGCTTGGAGGGAACAGGTCCCCTTAGGATGTTTTTT

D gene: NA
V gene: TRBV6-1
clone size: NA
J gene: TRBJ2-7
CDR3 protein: CASSSLTDSYEQYF
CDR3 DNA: TGTGCCAGCAGTTCATTAACAGACTCCTACGAGCAGTACTTC

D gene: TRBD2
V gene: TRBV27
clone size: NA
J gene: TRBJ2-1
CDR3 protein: CASSFGLGESSYNEQFF
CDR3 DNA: TGTGCCAGCAGTTTTGGACTAGGTGAGAGCTCCTACAATGAGCAGTTCTTC

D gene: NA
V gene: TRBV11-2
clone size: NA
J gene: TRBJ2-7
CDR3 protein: CASSLLLIGPYEQYF
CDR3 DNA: TGTGCCAGCAGCTTATTACTTATTGGGCCCTACGAGCAGTACTTC

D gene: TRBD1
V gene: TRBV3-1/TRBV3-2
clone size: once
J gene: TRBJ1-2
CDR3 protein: CASSQPRGQRNYGYTF
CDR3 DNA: TGTGCCAGCAGCCAACCTAGGGGACAGAGGAACTATGGCTACACCTTC